This T cell receptor (beta chain) was observed in a study of PD-L1 blockade in urothelial cancer. The time point here: pretreatment peripheral blood. Sequencing used immunoSEQ multiplex PCR; TCRdb keeps in-frame clones, though not all of them. This table holds around 130,000 clones, around 84% found once. CDR1 is SNHLY, CDR2 FYNNEI, per germline. Trimming cost V 9 bases and J 5 bases, with 11 bases left between them. This CDR3 is 13 amino acids long. The chain is built from TRBV2 and TRBJ1-6; no clear D gene. This receptor was identified in a man aged 45-60 years with urothelial cancer. The sequenced sample was PBMCs, obtained around atezolizumab (anti-PD-L1) treatment. CDR3 sequence: CARSRQDNSPLHF. CDR3 DNA sequence: TGTGCCAGGTCACGGCAGGATAATTCACCCCTCCACTTT.